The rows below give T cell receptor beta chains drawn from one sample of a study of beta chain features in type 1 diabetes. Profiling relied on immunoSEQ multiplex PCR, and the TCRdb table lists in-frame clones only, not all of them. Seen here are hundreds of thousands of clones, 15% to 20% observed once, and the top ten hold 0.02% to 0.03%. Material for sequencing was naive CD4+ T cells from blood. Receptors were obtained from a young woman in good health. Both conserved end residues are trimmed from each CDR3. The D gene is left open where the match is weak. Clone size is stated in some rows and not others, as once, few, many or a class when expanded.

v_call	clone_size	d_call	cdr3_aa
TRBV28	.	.	ASRGAGGEADTQY
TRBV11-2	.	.	ASSLRDGPIGYT
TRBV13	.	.	ASSLAPNTEQF
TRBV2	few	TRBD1	ASSADRDSGYGYT
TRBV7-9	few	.	ASSPKTKNIQY
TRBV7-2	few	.	ASSQASAQETQY
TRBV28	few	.	ASSHSGVLAKNIQY
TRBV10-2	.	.	ASSDPPGPTARTQY
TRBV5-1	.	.	ASSLVASLSVYEQY
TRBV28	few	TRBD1	ASIVDRGTGELF
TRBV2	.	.	ASSPQSSGANVLT
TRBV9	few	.	ASSPIGLLYGYT
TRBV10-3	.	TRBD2	AISGGLLAGHNEQF
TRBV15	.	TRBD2	ATSRGGTETQY
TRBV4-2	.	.	ASSQESAFSGNTIY
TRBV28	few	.	ASREHFSGNTIY
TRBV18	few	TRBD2	ASSPPSAGAVFNEQF
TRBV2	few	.	ASRTGPSYEQY
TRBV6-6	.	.	ASSYLTGNNQPQH
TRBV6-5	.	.	AISGQNYGYT
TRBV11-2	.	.	ASSLAGQGNTEAF
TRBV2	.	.	ASSVQGGGTEAF
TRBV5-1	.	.	ASSLTSPSHEQY